The entry that follows covers one TCR beta chain sequence. Its antigen is not known. Unique molecular identifiers were linked by the library to individual cDNA molecules. TCRdb analysed the RACE reads with MiXCR anew, one entry per CDR3 protein. This sample has around 200,000 distinct CDR3 sequences, with around 30% found just once. Time point reported: pre-sensitization, week 0. The treatment: therapeutic diphenylcyclopropenone sensitization with weekly scalp DPC. Every patch test was put on after a blood sample was taken. These data come from a study of human T cells and chemical hapten exposure. Study-wide results and limits: Because all patients had alopecia, their immune responses might differ from healthy ones.

Germline-derived CDR1 and CDR2 are MNHEY and SVGAGI. V was pared by 4 bases and J by 8 bases, with 8 bases between. The CDR3 length is 11 residues. The sequences come from whole blood, collected in connection with sensitization to the hapten diphenylcyclopropenone (DPC). This chain links TRBV6-5 with TRBJ1-2, with D unresolved. The sequence was obtained from a young woman with alopecia areata. Some clones in this sample may be carry-over from other donors' samples. CDR3 amino acids: CASSSPQGYTF. CDR3 coding DNA: TGTGCCAGCAGTTCCCCACAGGGCTACACCTTC.